The next 21 T cell receptor beta chains were all read from a single sample in a study of T cells in Graves' hyperthyroidism and ophthalmopathy. TCR beta CDR3 region amplification was performed from RNA transcripts. When the TCR CDR3 underwent first-round RT-PCR, the HTBI primer set was used. Each CDR3 protein gets one entry after TCRdb re-called the multiplex PCR reads with MiXCR. Of some 140,000 distinct CDR3 sequences detected, roughly 23% appear once; the ten largest clones hold 60% to 80%. The specimen sequenced was blood. These receptor sequences come from a woman between 45 and 65 years old with Graves' hyperthyroidism that later progressed to Graves' ophthalmopathy.

This clonotype was seen ten or more times. The gene calls are TRBV20-1 and TRBJ2-5; 9 nucleotides align to TRBD2. The CDR3 covers 13 residues. The germline gives CDR1 DFQATT, CDR2 SNEGSKA (reference sequence). V lost 3 bases and J lost 4; bases outside the gene matches: 3. The CDR3 coding sequence is TGCAGTGCTAGTGCGGGAGGGCGAGAGACCCAGTACTTC. This translates into CSASAGGRETQYF.

This CDR3 is CASSGAGRQIQYF. The CDR3 DNA is TGCGCCAGCAGTGGGGCAGGGCGGCAAATCCAGTACTTC. The chain joins TRBV10-2 to TRBJ2-5; TRBD1 is a possible D gene (5 bases). This CDR3 spans 13 amino acids. Trimming shortened V by 4 bases and J by 10 bases, and 16 bases separated the two germline ends. In germline, CDR1 is WSHSY, CDR2 SAAADI.

This chain connects TRBV6-1 to TRBJ2-5; no clear D. V was trimmed by 8 bases and J by 5 bases, leaving 21 bases between them. Germline V lookup: CDR1 MNHNS, CDR2 SASEGT. CDR3 length: 15 residues. The CDR3 region has the DNA TGTGCCAGCGGGGTCGCCTTCCCGGGTAGGGAGACCCAGTACTTC. Protein: CASGVAFPGRETQYF.

This clonotype came up many times. The chain recombines TRBV5-1 with TRBJ1-5, with D unresolved. This CDR3 comprises 15 residues. The V end was cut by 0 bases, the J end by 0 bases, with 7 bases between. Germline CDR1 and CDR2: SGHRS and YFSETQ. CDR3 DNA sequence: TGCGCCAGCAGCTTGGGGAAAGATAGCAATCAGCCCCAGCATTTT. This gives the protein CASSLGKDSNQPQHF.

Many counts were recorded for this clonotype. The chain carries TRBV5-8 and TRBJ1-1; TRBD1 might be the D (5 bases). Trimming left V 1 base short and J 0 bases short, with 13 bases between. The CDR3 length is 16 residues. Germline values: CDR1 SGHTS, CDR2 YDEGEE. This CDR3 reads CASSLLIGRVNTEAFF. Written as DNA, the CDR3 is TGTGCCAGCAGCTTGCTCATAGGCAGGGTGAACACTGAAGCTTTCTTT.

This clonotype has a count of ten or more. The rearrangement joins TRBV28 to TRBJ2-7; TRBD2 matches at 11 bases. V shed 8 bases, J shed 2 bases, and the junction held 11 bases outside the gene matches. The CDR3 is 16 amino acids. Germline V gene lookup returns CDR1 MDHEN and CDR2 SYDVKM. CDR3 nucleotides: TGTGCCAGCCCACCCAGCGGGACTAGCGGAACCTACGAGCAGTACTTC. Translated: CASPPSGTSGTYEQYF.

This clonotype occurred many times. This chain uses TRBV5-6 with TRBJ2-3, with D perhaps assigned TRBD1 or TRBD2 (5 bases each). This CDR3 spans 16 amino acids. The germline CDR1 and CDR2 sequences are SGHDT and YYEEEE. The V end was cut by 1 base, the J end by 4 bases, with 16 bases between. CDR3 sequence reads: CASSLLGRDPADTQYF. The CDR3 DNA sequence: TGTGCCAGCAGCTTGTTGGGCAGGGACCCTGCAGATACGCAGTATTTT. Drawing the rest from reference TRBV5-6 and TRBJ2-3, the complete variable domain is DAGVTQSPTHLIKTRGQQVTLRCSPKSGHDTVSWYQQALGQGPQFIFQYYEEEERQRGNFPDRFSGHQFPNYSSELNVNALLLGDSALYLCASSLLGRDPADTQYFGPGTRLTVL.

This clonotype was observed at least ten times. The chain combines TRBV6-1 with TRBJ1-2, with 7 bases fitting TRBD1. CDR3 length: 12 residues. V was clipped by 7 bases and J by 7 bases; unmatched bases: 6. Looked up from germline, CDR1 is MNHNS and CDR2 is SASEGT. The chain's CDR3 is CASTSGGFGYTF. As DNA, the CDR3 is TGTGCCAGCACTTCAGGGGGTTTTGGCTACACCTTC.

This chain links TRBV12-3 or TRBV12-4 with TRBJ2-7, with TRBD1 matching over 10 bases. The CDR3 has 17 amino acids. V lost 5 bases and J lost 5; bases outside the gene matches: 15. In nucleotides, the CDR3 is TGTGCCAGCAGTCCCTCAGGTCTCGGGGACAGGGGTCACGAGCAGTACTTC. It codes for CASSPSGLGDRGHEQYF.

This clonotype was seen many times. This CDR3 is CASSTVIYEQYF. CDR3 DNA sequence: TGTGCCAGCAGCACAGTCATCTACGAGCAGTACTTC. This rearrangement joins TRBV6-1 to TRBJ2-7; the D is unclear. In germline, CDR1 is MNHNS, CDR2 SASEGT. Trimming took 6 bases from V and 3 from J, leaving 9 bases between them. This CDR3 spans 12 amino acids.

This clonotype was observed many times. The J gene is TRBJ2-3, the V gene TRBV2; maybe TRBD2 (6 bases). The length of the CDR3 is 13 residues. Trimming removed 8 bases from V and 1 base from J, with 10 bases in between. CDR1 is SNHLY and CDR2 is FYNNEI in the germline V gene. The CDR3 loop reads CASEWRGTDTQYF. CDR3 nucleotide sequence: TGTGCCAGCGAATGGAGGGGCACAGATACGCAGTATTTT. Supplemented by reference TRBV2 and TRBJ2-3, the full variable domain reads EPEVTQTPSHQVTQMGQEVILRCVPISNHLYFYWYRQILGQKVEFLVSFYNNEISEKSEIFDDQFSVERPDGSNFTLKIRSTKLEDSAMYFCASEWRGTDTQYFGPGTRLTVL.

This clonotype was seen many times. CDR3 loop: CASSLGSGANVLTF. Written as DNA, the CDR3 is TGCGCCAGCAGCTTGGGCTCTGGGGCCAACGTCCTGACTTTC. The V call is TRBV5-1, the J call TRBJ2-6; no reliable D call. CDR1 is SGHRS, CDR2 YFSETQ, per germline. The CDR3 is 14 amino acids. The V end was cut by 0 bases, the J end by 0 bases, with 1 base between.

This clonotype has a count of ten or more. The chain has TRBV11-2 and TRBJ2-7; 8 bases map to TRBD1. V shed 5 bases, J shed 1 base, and the junction held 10 bases outside the gene matches. Germline V gene sequence: CDR1 SGHAT, CDR2 FQNNGV. This CDR3 has 16 residues. CDR3 amino acids: CASSHRQGSGSYEQYF. The CDR3 DNA reads as TGTGCCAGCAGCCACCGACAGGGGTCAGGTTCCTACGAGCAGTACTTC.

In its sample, this clonotype was seen many times. V usage is TRBV20-1 and J usage is TRBJ2-7, with no clear D. Looked up from germline, CDR1 is DFQATT and CDR2 is SNEGSKA (reference sequence). Trimming took off 0 bases at V and 3 bases at J, with 12 bases between the two ends. The CDR3 has 14 amino acids. DNA for the CDR3: TGCAGTGCTAGAGATTCGGCGGCCAGCTACGAGCAGTACTTC. Translated: CSARDSAASYEQYF.

In this sample, this clonotype turned up many times. The V gene is TRBV3-1, the J gene TRBJ2-5; possible D gene TRBD2, 7 bases. CDR3 size: 15 residues. Germline loops: CDR1 LGHDT, CDR2 YNNKEL (reference sequence). V was trimmed by 4 bases and J by 4 bases, leaving 16 bases between them. CDR3 DNA sequence: TGTGCCAGCAGCCCTTACATGGGAGGGGGAGAGACCCAGTACTTC. It codes for CASSPYMGGGETQYF.

This clonotype was observed at least ten times. This chain joins TRBV7-2 and TRBJ2-2; D perhaps matches TRBD2 (6 bases). There are 15 residues in the CDR3. V was clipped by 1 base and J by 2 bases, with 8 bases between them. Looked up from germline, CDR1 is SGHTA and CDR2 is FQGNSA. The CDR3 DNA reads as TGTGCCAGCAGCTTAGTCGCGGGAAACACCGGGGAGCTGTTTTTT. Its translation is CASSLVAGNTGELFF.

This chain joins TRBV20-1 and TRBJ1-6; no clear D gene. The germline CDR1 and CDR2 sequences are DFQATT and SNEGSKA (reference sequence). V lost 6 bases and J lost 7, with 16 bases in between. The CDR3 runs 14 residues. The CDR3 is CSAQREAGNSPLHF. For the CDR3, the DNA is TGCAGTGCCCAGAGGGAGGCTGGGAATTCACCCCTCCACTTT.

The V gene is TRBV7-2, the J gene TRBJ1-1, with 10 bases aligning to TRBD1. CDR3 size: 17 residues. Germline lookup yields CDR1 SGHTA and CDR2 FQGNSA. The ends lost 5 bases at V and 1 base at J; junction bases unmatched: 10. The CDR3, as DNA: TGTGCCAGCAGCCTAAGACCCGGACAGGGGGGGAACACTGAAGCTTTCTTT. Amino acids: CASSLRPGQGGNTEAFF. The whole variable domain, filled in from reference TRBV7-2 and TRBJ1-1, reads GAGVSQSPSNKVTEKGKDVELRCDPISGHTALYWYRQSLGQGLEFLIYFQGNSAPDKSGLPSDRFSAERTGGSVSTLTIQRTQQEDSAVYLCASSLRPGQGGNTEAFFGQGTRLTVV.

Concerning this clonotype itself: A junction end diverges from the germline sequence, so it may reflect a read error. This chain connects TRBV5-1 to TRBJ2-2, with D possibly TRBD1 on 6 matching bases. The CDR3 is 11 residues long. Germline V gives CDR1 SGHRS, CDR2 YFSETQ. CDR3 in amino acids: CASSSDSAPLF. The CDR3 nucleotides are TGCGCCAGCAGCTCGGACAGCGCCCCGCTTTTT.

V is TRBV4-1 and J is TRBJ2-1; 13 nucleotides line up with TRBD2. Losses at the gene ends were 1 base for V and 7 bases for J; bases not matched to a gene: 7. The CDR3 totals 17 residues. Germline CDR1 is MGHRA and CDR2 is YSYEKL. CDR3: CASSQGFRLAGGNEQFF. CDR3 nucleotides: TGCGCCAGCAGCCAAGGGTTTAGACTAGCGGGGGGAAATGAGCAGTTCTTC.

The CDR3, as DNA: TGCAGTGCTAGGGATAAAGACAGGGGCGCAAATTCACCCCTCCACTTT. Amino acids: CSARDKDRGANSPLHF. This chain uses TRBV20-1 with TRBJ1-6, with 8 bases fitting TRBD1. J was trimmed by 7 bases and V by 3 bases; bases with no gene match: 11. Germline CDR1 and CDR2: DFQATT and SNEGSKA (reference sequence). The CDR3 is 16 residues long.